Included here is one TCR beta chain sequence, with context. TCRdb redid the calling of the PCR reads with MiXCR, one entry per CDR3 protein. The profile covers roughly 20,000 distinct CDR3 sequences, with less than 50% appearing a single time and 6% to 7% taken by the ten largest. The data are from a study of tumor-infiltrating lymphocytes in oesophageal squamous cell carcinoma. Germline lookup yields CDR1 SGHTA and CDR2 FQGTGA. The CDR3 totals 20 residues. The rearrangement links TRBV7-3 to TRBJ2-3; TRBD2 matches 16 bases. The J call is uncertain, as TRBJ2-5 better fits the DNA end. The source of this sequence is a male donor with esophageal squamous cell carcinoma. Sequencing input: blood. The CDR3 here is CAKRGACGTSGRASRETQYF. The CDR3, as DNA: TGTGCCAAAAGGGGGGCCTGCGGGACTAGCGGGAGGGCCTCGAGAGAGACCCAGTACTTC.